Following are 25 T cell receptor beta chains from one sample sequenced in a study of siplizumab effects on memory and regulatory T cells. The table came from immunoSEQ multiplex PCR; TCRdb's copy has only in-frame clones and leaves some out. Among tens of thousands of clones listed, about 94% were seen once. Sequencing used non-Treg CD4+ T cells sorted from blood. These receptors were obtained from a human donor in good health.

About this clone itself: The germline gene is not matched at one end of the junction; a read error may be the cause. This sequence joins TRBV7-7 and TRBJ2-1, with TRBD1 matching over 7 bases. The CDR3 totals 15 residues. Germline CDR1 SSHAT, CDR2 FNYEAQ (reference sequence). CDR3 residues: CASSLGTASYNEQFF. Here the CDR3 DNA reads TGTGCTAGCAGCCTGGGGACAGCCTCCTACAATGAGCAGTTCTTC. The full variable domain, in which reference TRBV7-7 and TRBJ2-1 provide the parts outside the CDR3, is GAGVSQSPRYKVTKRGQDVTLRCDPISSHATLYWYQQALGQGPEFLTYFNYEAQPDKSGLPSDRFSAERPEGSISTLTIQRTEQRDSAMYRCASSLGTASYNEQFFGPGTRLTVL.

V usage is TRBV14 and J usage is TRBJ1-6; 10 positions match TRBD1. The CDR3 contains 15 residues. The germline gives CDR1 SGHDN, CDR2 FVKESK. The J segment lost 7 bases and the V segment lost 2 bases, leaving 2 bases of the junction unmatched. The CDR3 DNA reads as TGTGCCAGCAGCCAACTGGACAGGGGGAATTCACCCCTCCACTTT. Amino acids: CASSQLDRGNSPLHF.

The chain couples TRBV5-1 to TRBJ2-7; D might be TRBD2 (6 bases). CDR1 is SGHRS, CDR2 YFSETQ, per germline. The CDR3 runs to 14 residues. Trimming removed 2 bases from V and 6 bases from J, with 15 bases in between. The CDR3 sequence: CASSFAGGDGEQYF. The CDR3 DNA is TGCGCCAGCAGCTTTGCGGGCGGGGATGGCGAGCAGTACTTC.

The chain is built from TRBV20-1 and TRBJ1-1, with no clear D. Germline V gene lookup returns CDR1 DFQATT and CDR2 SNEGSKA (reference sequence). Between the trimmed V and J ends, which lost 5 bases and 2 bases, there was a span of 6 bases. This CDR3 comprises 11 residues. The CDR3 loop is CSAAPNTEAFF. The CDR3 coding sequence is TGCAGTGCTGCACCAAACACTGAAGCTTTCTTT.

This clone was seen a single time. This chain uses TRBV10-2 with TRBJ1-2; D unclear. The CDR3 has 14 amino acids. V lost 2 bases and J lost 4, with 11 bases in between. Germline values: CDR1 WSHSY, CDR2 SAAADI. In DNA form, the CDR3 reads TGCGCCAGCAGTGAGCCGGGCAGGCCCTATGGCTACACCTTC. It yields the protein CASSEPGRPYGYTF.

The chain uses TRBV15 and TRBJ2-1; 8 positions match TRBD1. J gave up 8 bases and V 1 base, and 7 bases lay outside the gene matches. The CDR3 has 15 residues. Germline V gene sequence: CDR1 LNHNV, CDR2 YYDKDF (reference sequence). The CDR3 spells CATSRAGQGYHEQFF. The CDR3 coding sequence is TGTGCCACCAGCAGAGCAGGACAGGGTTACCATGAGCAGTTCTTC.

The rearrangement uses TRBV4-1 and TRBJ1-6; TRBD1 aligns across 9 bases. This CDR3 has 15 residues. Germline V gene data show CDR1 as MGHRA and CDR2 as YSYEKL. V was pared by 2 bases and J by 5 bases, with 1 base of the junction left unmatched. This chain's CDR3 is CASSQRTGDNSPLHF. CDR3 DNA: TGCGCCAGCAGCCAAAGGACAGGGGATAATTCACCCCTCCACTTT.

This rearrangement joins TRBV4-1 to TRBJ2-7, with 7 bases identical to TRBD1. Germline V gives CDR1 MGHRA, CDR2 YSYEKL. This CDR3 region has 16 residues. Trimming cost V 1 base and J 7 bases; bases outside gene matches: 13. CDR3 nucleotide sequence: TGCGCCAGCAGCCAAGCCTACGGGACAGTCCTCGAAGAGCAGTACTTC. It yields the protein CASSQAYGTVLEEQYF.

The J gene is TRBJ2-3, the V gene TRBV30, with 11 bases aligning to TRBD2. CDR1 is GTSNPN and CDR2 is SVGIG in the germline V gene (reference sequence). The CDR3 extends over 16 amino acids. The junction had 8 bases not matched to a gene; V was cut back by 0 bases and J by 6 bases. The DNA of the CDR3 is TGTGCCTGGAGTGTAAGCCTAGCGGGGGGTGGGGATACGCAGTATTTT. The encoded protein is CAWSVSLAGGGDTQYF.

To note about this clone: The same CDR3 also results from other DNA sequences found in this sample. The chain couples TRBV5-1 to TRBJ2-7, with D perhaps matching TRBD1 (5 bases). The CDR3 is 13 residues long. Germline CDR1 is SGHRS and CDR2 is YFSETQ. Trimming cost V 4 bases and J 4 bases, with 12 bases left between them. The chain's CDR3 is CASSLTGTYEQYF. CDR3 bases: TGCGCCAGCAGCCTAACAGGAACTTACGAGCAGTACTTC.

This clone was observed a single time. CDR3 sequence: CASSARPKYEQYF. CDR3 DNA: TGTGCCAGCAGTGCCCGACCGAAATACGAGCAGTACTTC. The V call is TRBV2, the J call TRBJ2-7; D unresolved. The CDR3 has 13 residues. The V gene lost 4 bases and the J gene lost 4 bases, with 11 bases spanning the gap. Germline V CDR1 and CDR2: SNHLY, FYNNEI.

This chain connects TRBV2 to TRBJ2-7; 9 positions match TRBD2. CDR1 and CDR2 (germline): SNHLY, FYNNEI. V trimming: 7 bases; J trimming: 2 bases; junction bases outside the gene matches: 3. CDR3 length: 13 residues. CDR3 bases: TGTGCCAGCACTGAGCGGGGGGCCTACGAGCAGTACTTC. It specifies CASTERGAYEQYF.

This rearrangement joins TRBV4-3 to TRBJ2-4, with 7 positions matching TRBD2. J gave up 5 bases and V 6 bases, and 10 bases lay outside the gene matches. The CDR3 loop spans 15 amino acids. Looked up from germline, CDR1 is LGHNA and CDR2 is YSLEER. CDR3 protein: CASRMSPSGENIQYF. The CDR3, as DNA: TGCGCCAGCAGAATGAGTCCTAGCGGAGAAAACATTCAGTACTTC.

The gene calls are TRBV19 and TRBJ1-2; no clear D gene. Trimming pared 3 bases from V and 7 bases from J, leaving 12 bases between. CDR3 size: 13 residues. Germline V gives CDR1 LNHDA, CDR2 SQIVND (reference sequence). CDR3 region: CASSMNGESGYTF. The CDR3 region has the DNA TGTGCCAGTAGTATGAATGGGGAAAGTGGCTACACCTTC. Full variable domain (missing parts from reference TRBV19 and TRBJ1-2): DGGITQSPKYLFRKEGQNVTLSCEQNLNHDAMYWYRQDPGQGLRLIYYSQIVNDFQKGDIAEGYSVSREKKESFPLTVTSAQKNPTAFYLCASSMNGESGYTFGSGTRLTVV.

CDR3 in DNA: TGCGCCAGCAGTGATTCAGGACTAGCGGGGGCCCTACGGGCAGATACGCAGTATTTT. As protein: CASSDSGLAGALRADTQYF. This chain links TRBV10-2 with TRBJ2-3; 13 bases map to TRBD2. Per the germline V gene, CDR1 is WSHSY and CDR2 is SAAADI. The CDR3 runs to 19 residues. Trimming removed 3 bases from V and 4 bases from J; junction bases left unmatched: 13.

This clone was counted once. In DNA, the CDR3 is TGTGCCTGGAGTGTGGTAGGGCGGACCGGGGAGCTGTTTTTT. It is translated as CAWSVVGRTGELFF. The chain combines TRBV30 with TRBJ2-2; no definite D call. The germline V gene encodes CDR1 GTSNPN and CDR2 SVGIG (reference sequence). The CDR3 contains 14 residues. V was pared by 0 bases and J by 5 bases, with 10 bases between.

This chain links TRBV5-1 with TRBJ1-6; D not certain. Germline V gene data show CDR1 as SGHRS and CDR2 as YFSETQ. This CDR3 contains 14 residues. V lost 6 bases and J lost 8, with 15 bases in between. DNA of the CDR3: TGCGCCAGCACCCACGGGGTGGCTGATTCACCCCTCCACTTT. It codes for CASTHGVADSPLHF.

This sequence joins TRBV5-4 and TRBJ2-3; a possible D gene is TRBD2 (7 bases). Trimming took off 1 base at V and 7 bases at J, with 16 bases between the two ends. Germline V lookup: CDR1 SGHNT, CDR2 YYREEE (reference sequence). The CDR3 length is 15 residues. CDR3 in DNA: TGTGCCAGCAGCTTGACCTCGCGGGGGACAAATACGCAGTATTTT. This encodes CASSLTSRGTNTQYF. Full variable domain (rest looked up from reference TRBV5-4 and TRBJ2-3): ETGVTQSPTHLIKTRGQQVTLRCSSQSGHNTVSWYQQALGQGPQFIFQYYREEENGRGNFPPRFSGLQFPNYSSELNVNALELDDSALYLCASSLTSRGTNTQYFGPGTRLTVL.

J is TRBJ1-2 and V is TRBV5-1, with a weak D call TRBD1 (6 bases). Germline CDR1 SGHRS, CDR2 YFSETQ. This CDR3 is built from 15 residues. With 6 bases removed from V and 8 bases from J, the gap between germline ends came to 23 bases. The CDR3 DNA reads TGCGCCAGCACGGAGAAGACAGGCACTACGGGGGGCTACACCTTC. Translation gives CASTEKTGTTGGYTF.

The chain links TRBV6-6 to TRBJ2-4, with D possibly matching TRBD1 (6 bases). The germline V gene has CDR1 MNHNY and CDR2 SVGAGI (reference sequence). V shed 4 bases and J shed 7 bases, with 14 bases lying between them. The CDR3 runs to 14 residues. In nucleotides, the CDR3 is TGTGCCAGCAGTTTGTGGGACAACAGGAACATTCAGTACTTC. The encoded protein is CASSLWDNRNIQYF.

The rearrangement links TRBV11-2 to TRBJ2-5; D remains unclear. CDR3 size: 11 residues. The V end lost 4 bases, the J end lost 4 bases, and 4 bases lay between the germline ends. Germline CDR1 reads SGHAT; CDR2 reads FQNNGV. The CDR3 region is CASSSGETQYF. CDR3 bases: TGTGCCAGCAGCTCGGGAGAGACCCAGTACTTC.

The chain couples TRBV5-4 to TRBJ2-1; D gene uncertain. Per the germline V gene, CDR1 is SGHNT and CDR2 is YYREEE (reference sequence). Deletions cut 2 bases from V and 2 bases from J, with 11 bases between. The CDR3 is 15 residues long. In nucleotides, the CDR3 is TGTGCCAGCAGCTTTGACCCGCGCACCTACAATGAGCAGTTCTTC. Protein product: CASSFDPRTYNEQFF.

This clone was seen just once. The chain couples TRBV7-2 to TRBJ1-5; D call uncertain. The V gene lost 0 bases and the J gene lost 4 bases, with 7 bases spanning the gap. CDR1 SGHTA and CDR2 FQGNSA come from the germline V gene. The CDR3 runs to 14 residues. CDR3 nucleotide sequence: TGTGCCAGCAGCTTAGCCACACGAAATCAGCCCCAGCATTTT. Translating gives CASSLATRNQPQHF.

The V and J genes are TRBV7-2 and TRBJ2-3, with no clear D. The V and J ends lost 1 base and 2 bases respectively, with 16 bases between them. The CDR3 length is 17 residues. The germline V gene encodes CDR1 SGHTA and CDR2 FQGNSA. The CDR3 nucleotides are TGTGCCAGCAGCTTAGAAGGGCCCGGCCTAACCACAGATACGCAGTATTTT. It encodes CASSLEGPGLTTDTQYF.

The chain employs TRBV2 and TRBJ2-3; D perhaps matches TRBD2 (6 bases). This CDR3 is built from 15 residues. Germline V gene sequence: CDR1 SNHLY, CDR2 FYNNEI. V gave up 9 bases and J gave up 1 base, with 17 bases separating them. For the CDR3, the DNA is TGTGCCAGAACTATCGGGGGACGGGGCACAGATACGCAGTATTTT. Its protein is CARTIGGRGTDTQYF.